The 9 T cell receptor beta chains listed next were all sequenced from one sample in a study of CD8 T cells in ankylosing spondylitis. Study results and caveats: Seemingly characteristic of ankylosing spondylitis blood was a TCR beta motif consisting of eight highly homologous variants.

For these receptors, no antigen is known. One entry per CDR3 protein, called by TCRdb with MiXCR from the 5' RACE reads. This table has more than 650,000 distinct CDR3 sequences, 12% appearing once. The sequencing input was blood, either unsorted or a sorted T cell fraction (not recorded which). The receptor set was obtained from a male donor with ankylosing spondylitis.

This sequence joins TRBV5-1 and TRBJ2-1, with TRBD2 matching 7 bases. Unmatched junction bases numbered 12, after V lost 4 bases and J lost 2 bases. CDR1 is SGHRS and CDR2 is YFSETQ in the germline V gene. The CDR3 consists of 17 residues. The CDR3 spells CASSKGLAGGAYNEQFF. In DNA, the CDR3 is TGCGCCAGCAGCAAAGGATTAGCGGGCGGAGCCTACAATGAGCAGTTCTTC. The variable domain in full, completed from reference TRBV5-1 and TRBJ2-1, reads KAGVTQTPRYLIKTRGQQVTLSCSPISGHRSVSWYQQTPGQGLQFLFEYFSETQRNKGNFPGRFSGRQFSNSRSEMNVSTLELGDSALYLCASSKGLAGGAYNEQFFGPGTRLTVL.

This chain links TRBV27 with TRBJ1-1; D is unclear. This CDR3 is built from 15 residues. V was pared by 3 bases and J by 4 bases, with 15 bases between. Germline CDR1 and CDR2: MNHEY and SMNVEV (reference sequence). Here the CDR3 reads CASSFRRRGGTEAFF. DNA for the CDR3: TGTGCCAGCAGTTTTAGGCGACGGGGTGGCACTGAAGCTTTCTTT.

The table lists this clonotype with a few counts. This chain connects TRBV6-5 to TRBJ1-1; possible D gene TRBD1, 5 bases. The CDR3 runs 14 residues. Trimming took off 2 bases at V and 5 bases at J, with 12 bases between the two ends. The germline gives CDR1 MNHEY, CDR2 SVGAGI. CDR3 bases: TGTGCCAGCAGTTACGATCCAGGGAGAACTGAAGCTTTCTTT. This gives the protein CASSYDPGRTEAFF.

The V and J genes are TRBV6-1 and TRBJ2-1, with D uncertain. Looked up from germline, CDR1 is MNHNS and CDR2 is SASEGT. CDR3 length: 15 amino acids. V lost 5 bases to trimming and J lost 0 bases, with 11 bases between them. CDR3 DNA sequence: TGTGCCAGCAGTAATACACGTTACTCCTACAATGAGCAGTTCTTC. The encoded protein is CASSNTRYSYNEQFF.

In this sample, this clonotype turned up a few times. The genes are TRBV4-3 and TRBJ2-1, with TRBD2 matching 8 bases. This CDR3 is 14 amino acids long. Germline CDR1 is LGHNA and CDR2 is YSLEER. Trimming at V came to 2 bases and at J to 4 bases, leaving 1 base not matched to a gene. CDR3 region: CASSQQREYNEQFF. In DNA, the CDR3 is TGCGCCAGCAGCCAACAGCGGGAGTACAATGAGCAGTTCTTC.

This clonotype was counted between two and nine times. The CDR3 loop reads CASSWDPGVDQPQHF. The CDR3 coding sequence is TGCGCCAGCAGTTGGGACCCGGGGGTCGATCAGCCCCAGCATTTT. The J gene is TRBJ1-5, the V gene TRBV5-1; weak D call: TRBD1 (5 bases). Deletions cut 5 bases from V and 5 bases from J, with 17 bases between. The CDR3 is 15 amino acids. Germline CDR1 and CDR2: SGHRS and YFSETQ.

At least ten counts were recorded for this clonotype. The chain employs TRBV3-1 and TRBJ2-1; D ambiguous. The CDR3 consists of 13 residues. V was cut by 2 bases and J by 5 bases, with 7 bases left in between. Germline loops: CDR1 LGHDT, CDR2 YNNKEL (reference sequence). The CDR3 DNA reads TGTGCCAGCAGCCAACTTCTAAACAATGAGCAGTTCTTC. Translation: CASSQLLNNEQFF.

This clonotype was recorded at least ten times. The chain recombines TRBV5-1 with TRBJ1-1; 8 bases are a match to TRBD1. The V gene's germline CDR1 is SGHRS and CDR2 YFSETQ. Trimming at V came to 3 bases and at J to 3 bases, leaving 4 bases not matched to a gene. There are 14 residues in the CDR3. CDR3 bases: TGCGCCAGCAGCTCGTACAGGGGGGACACTGAAGCTTTCTTT. Translated, it gives CASSSYRGDTEAFF. The full variable domain, with the rest looked up from reference TRBV5-1 and TRBJ1-1, is KAGVTQTPRYLIKTRGQQVTLSCSPISGHRSVSWYQQTPGQGLQFLFEYFSETQRNKGNFPGRFSGRQFSNSRSEMNVSTLELGDSALYLCASSSYRGDTEAFFGQGTRLTVV.

This clonotype was seen a few times. This chain uses TRBV18 with TRBJ2-1; 11 bases are a match to TRBD2. The junction had 6 bases not matched to a gene; V was cut back by 6 bases and J by 5 bases. The CDR3 is 15 residues long. Germline V gene data show CDR1 as KGHSH and CDR2 as LQKENI. The CDR3 DNA is TGTGCCAGCTCCCCTTTTAGCGGGAGGGACAATGAGCAGTTCTTC. Translated: CASSPFSGRDNEQFF.